The 19 T cell receptor beta chains given below trace back to one sample, sequenced in a study of CD8+CD57+ T cells in acquired aplastic anemia. The use of genomic DNA as template underpinned the TCR beta VDJ and CDR3 profiling. TCRdb itself ran the reads through MiXCR, one entry per CDR3 protein. The table has around 190,000 distinct CDR3 sequences, about half seen once. Sequenced sample: sorted CD4+, CD8+, or CD8+CD57+ T cells (not recorded which) from PBMCs. Source of these receptors: a human donor in good health, serving as a control.

Many counts were recorded for this clonotype. V is TRBV5-1 and J is TRBJ1-1, with D possibly TRBD1 on 5 matching bases. The CDR3 runs to 12 residues. Per germline, CDR1 SGHRS and CDR2 YFSETQ. Trimming cost V 1 base and J 4 bases, with 5 bases left between them. This CDR3 reads CASSLQGTEAFF. The CDR3 DNA follows: TGCGCCAGCAGCTTGCAGGGCACTGAAGCTTTCTTT.

The chain employs TRBV19 and TRBJ1-5, with D maybe TRBD1 (6 bases). The CDR3 contains 14 residues. V lost 6 bases and J lost 3, with 12 bases in between. Germline V gives CDR1 LNHDA, CDR2 SQIVND (reference sequence). This chain's CDR3 is CASRFGGLNQPQHF. The CDR3 nucleotides read TGTGCCAGTAGATTTGGGGGGCTCAATCAGCCCCAGCATTTT.

This clonotype occurred many times. The chain joins TRBV27 to TRBJ2-7; TRBD1 is a possible D gene (6 bases). The CDR3 consists of 12 residues. The germline CDR1 and CDR2 sequences are MNHEY and SMNVEV (reference sequence). V was cut by 8 bases and J by 3 bases, with 11 bases left in between. CDR3 DNA sequence: TGTGCCAGCGGGGACAACGTCTACGAGCAGTACTTC. This gives the protein CASGDNVYEQYF.

DNA of the CDR3: TGTGCCAGCAGGAAGACCGGGACAGGGGGCTACGAGCAGTACTTC. This translates into CASRKTGTGGYEQYF. The rearrangement uses TRBV12-3 or TRBV12-4 and TRBJ2-7; 11 bases fit TRBD1. The CDR3 is 15 residues long. The V and J ends lost 6 bases and 3 bases, in that order; junction bases with no gene match: 7.

Regarding this clonotype: The junction differs from germline at one of its ends, possibly a read error. The CDR3 DNA reads as TGTGCTAGCAGTGAAGCAGTAGAGACCCAGTACTTC. It codes for CASSEAVETQYF. The J gene is TRBJ2-5, the V gene TRBV2; D is unclear. Germline V gene data show CDR1 as SNHLY and CDR2 as FYNNEI. This CDR3 spans 12 amino acids.

Worth noting for this clonotype: A read error may account for a junction end that differs from germline. The chain combines TRBV20-1 with TRBJ2-4, with 7 bases aligning to TRBD2. This CDR3 has 18 amino acids. CDR1 is DFQATT, CDR2 SNEGSKA, per germline (reference sequence). The CDR3: CSASGGGGIGGTKNIQHF. CDR3 sequence (DNA): TGCAGTGCCTCGGGTGGCGGGGGAATTGGGGGGACCAAAAACATTCAGCACTTC.

This clonotype appeared many times. V is TRBV2 and J is TRBJ2-1; weak D call: TRBD2 (5 bases). CDR3 size: 14 residues. Germline V gives CDR1 SNHLY, CDR2 FYNNEI. V lost 2 bases and J lost 5, with 10 bases in between. As DNA, the CDR3 is TGTGCCAGCAGTGAACAATTGAGGGACAATGAGCAGTTCTTC. It is translated as CASSEQLRDNEQFF.

The table lists this clonotype with many counts. V gene TRBV12-3 or TRBV12-4 combines with J gene TRBJ2-3; a possible D gene is TRBD1 (6 bases). The length of the CDR3 is 14 residues. V shed 6 bases and J shed 4 bases, with 14 bases lying between them. DNA of the CDR3: TGTGCCAGCAGCAAGGACAGATTGCCAGATACGCAGTATTTT. This encodes CASSKDRLPDTQYF.

This clonotype was observed once. The chain uses TRBV10-2 and TRBJ2-7, with 7 bases matching TRBD1. Germline trimming cut 3 bases from V and 2 bases from J; bases unmatched to any gene: 7. CDR1 is WSHSY, CDR2 SAAADI, per germline. The CDR3 sequence is 15 residues long. CDR3 sequence reads: CASSDEGRGPYEQYF. Here the CDR3 DNA reads TGCGCCAGCAGTGACGAAGGTAGGGGGCCCTACGAGCAGTACTTC.

This rearrangement joins TRBV15 to TRBJ2-1; D might be TRBD1 or TRBD2, each matching 5 bases. The germline gives CDR1 LNHNV, CDR2 YYDKDF (reference sequence). The CDR3 is 16 amino acids. The V gene lost 4 bases and the J gene lost 8 bases, with 21 bases spanning the gap. The CDR3 loop reads CATSTFGTGRVDEQFF. As DNA, the CDR3 is TGTGCCACCAGCACGTTCGGGACGGGGAGAGTTGATGAGCAGTTCTTC.

V and J are TRBV11-2 and TRBJ2-7; 9 nucleotides agree with TRBD2. This CDR3 comprises 13 residues. Germline CDR1 and CDR2: SGHAT and FQNNGV. J lost 5 bases, V lost 5 bases, and 4 bases had no gene match. The CDR3 DNA is TGTGCCAGCAGCACCCAGCGGGGGGACGAGCAGTACTTC. This codes for CASSTQRGDEQYF. Full variable domain (remainder filled in from reference TRBV11-2 and TRBJ2-7): EAGVAQSPRYKIIEKRQSVAFWCNPISGHATLYWYQQILGQGPKLLIQFQNNGVVDDSQLPKDRFSAERLKGVDSTLKIQPAKLEDSAVYLCASSTQRGDEQYFGPGTRLTVT.

This clonotype was observed many times. The rearrangement joins TRBV19 to TRBJ1-3; no clear D gene. Between the trimmed V and J ends, which lost 5 bases and 1 base, there was a span of 18 bases. Germline-derived CDR1 and CDR2 are LNHDA and SQIVND (reference sequence). CDR3 length equals 17 residues. As DNA, the CDR3 is TGTGCCAGTAGTCTAGTCCTTACAGCTTCTTCTGGAAACACCATATATTTT. It is translated as CASSLVLTASSGNTIYF.

The genes are TRBV12-3 or TRBV12-4 and TRBJ1-4; D may be TRBD1 (6 bases). Trimming removed 6 bases at V and 5 bases at J, with 16 bases between. CDR3 size: 15 residues. The CDR3, as DNA: TGTGCCAGCAGCCCAAGGGGGGCCGAGAATGAAAAACTGTTTTTT. Its protein is CASSPRGAENEKLFF.

The J gene is TRBJ1-5, the V gene TRBV20-1; 8 nucleotides line up with TRBD1. This CDR3 contains 14 residues. With V trimmed by 3 bases and J by 7 bases, 8 bases remained unmatched. Germline V lookup: CDR1 DFQATT, CDR2 SNEGSKA (reference sequence). CDR3 DNA: TGCAGTGCTAGCACCCCAGGGGGCGGGCAGCCCCAGCATTTT. This sequence encodes CSASTPGGGQPQHF.

This clonotype was observed at least ten times. This chain links TRBV6-2 or TRBV6-3 with TRBJ1-2; 10 bases are a match to TRBD1. The CDR3 consists of 14 residues. The junction had 5 bases not matched to a gene; V was cut back by 6 bases and J by 4 bases. From germline, CDR1 is MNHEY and CDR2 SVGEGT. CDR3: CASRRQGAGYGYTF. CDR3 sequence (DNA): TGTGCCAGCAGACGACAGGGGGCAGGCTATGGCTACACCTTC.

In this sample, this clonotype turned up many times. The CDR3 DNA is TGTGCCAGCAGCCCTCGACAGAAGGGGAGTATTAACACTGAAGCTTTCTTT. Its protein product is CASSPRQKGSINTEAFF. This chain uses TRBV7-9 with TRBJ1-1; D may be TRBD1 (5 bases). Germline CDR1 SEHNR, CDR2 FQNEAQ (reference sequence). This CDR3 contains 17 residues. The germline V and J ends were trimmed by 5 bases and 2 bases, with 21 bases remaining between them.

This chain uses TRBV15 with TRBJ2-7; 11 bases align to TRBD1. The CDR3 contains 18 residues. The germline CDR1 and CDR2 sequences are LNHNV and YYDKDF (reference sequence). V shed 3 bases and J 3 bases; nucleotides not matched to a gene: 13. CDR3 residues: CATSSQDLGQGDLYEQYF. CDR3 nucleotide sequence: TGTGCCACCAGCAGCCAAGACCTGGGACAGGGGGACCTCTACGAGCAGTACTTC.

This clonotype came up a few times. The chain employs TRBV7-2 and TRBJ2-7; 7 bases map to TRBD1. Germline V CDR1 and CDR2: SGHTA, FQGNSA. There are 14 residues in the CDR3. V lost 2 bases, J lost 1 base, and 2 bases stayed unmatched. The CDR3 coding sequence is TGTGCCAGCAGCTTATACAGGGGATCCTACGAGCAGTACTTC. This translates into CASSLYRGSYEQYF.

The chain's CDR3 is CATSTVSEAFF. The CDR3 DNA reads as TGTGCCACCAGCACCGTCAGCGAAGCTTTCTTT. The gene calls are TRBV15 and TRBJ1-1, with D unclear. V was shortened by 4 bases and J by 8 bases, with 8 bases between the two germline ends. This CDR3 comprises 11 residues. Germline V gene sequence: CDR1 LNHNV, CDR2 YYDKDF (reference sequence).